This T cell receptor (beta chain) was found in a study of OX40 agonist ivuxolimab in advanced cancers. CDR1 and CDR2 from the germline V gene are SGHAT and FQNNGV. The ends were cut back, 0 bases at V and 4 bases at J, with 13 bases in the middle. The CDR3 totals 15 residues. Sequencing used immunoSEQ multiplex PCR; TCRdb keeps in-frame clones, though not all of them. This sample yields just over 80,000 clones, of which approximately 91% are seen a single time; 0.72% belongs to the top ten. This sample comprised CD4+ or CD8+ T cells sorted from blood, obtained in a trial of the OX40 agonist ivuxolimab. The clonotype comes from an adult with an advanced solid tumor such as melanoma, head and neck, liver or kidney cancer. The gene calls are TRBV11-2 and TRBJ2-7; D unclear. CDR3 sequence (DNA): TGTGCCAGCAGCTTAGATAGTGATTTGGGTTACGAGCAGTACTTC. This sequence encodes CASSLDSDLGYEQYF.